The clone carrying this T cell receptor (beta chain) was detected ten times or more. What it recognizes is unknown. The library put unique molecular identifiers onto individual cDNA molecules. Using its own MiXCR run on the RACE reads, TCRdb lists one record per CDR3 protein. Of approximately 82,000 distinct CDR3 sequences in the sample, about 6.3% were seen once. Time point denoted: patch test 2, 6 weeks after DPC sensitization. Stated treatment: therapeutic diphenylcyclopropenone sensitization with weekly scalp DPC. The CDR3 covers 15 residues. Looked up from germline, CDR1 is SSHAT and CDR2 is FNYEAQ (reference sequence). Trimming removed 1 base from V and 4 bases from J; junction bases left unmatched: 4. This sample was included in a study of human T cells and chemical hapten exposure. Study details: DPC at 0.01% went onto the upper back in patch tests, read at 6 days. Patients were mainly female, each with alopecia areata, totalis or universalis.

Overall study findings and caveats: Patch test score rose with PT1 expanded TCR count, significant at thresholds 8, 16 and 32, not 4.

The clonotype was recovered from a woman between 25 and 40 years old with alopecia areata. Some clones in this sample may be carry-over from other donors' samples. This specimen consisted of whole blood, obtained in connection with sensitization to the hapten diphenylcyclopropenone (DPC). The chain is built from TRBV7-7 and TRBJ2-1; 7 bases fit TRBD1. Here the CDR3 DNA reads TGTGCCAGCAGCTTAGACGGGACAGTGTACAATGAGCAGTTCTTC. Translated: CASSLDGTVYNEQFF.